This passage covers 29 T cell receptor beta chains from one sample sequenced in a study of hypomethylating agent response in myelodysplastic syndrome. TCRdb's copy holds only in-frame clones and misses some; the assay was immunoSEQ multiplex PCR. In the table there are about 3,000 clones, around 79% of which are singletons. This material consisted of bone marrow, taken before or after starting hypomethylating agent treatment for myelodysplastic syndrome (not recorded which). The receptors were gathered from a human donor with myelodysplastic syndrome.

CDR3: CASSEEGAPNSPLHF. For the CDR3, the DNA is TGTGCCAGCAGTGAAGAGGGGGCTCCTAATTCACCCCTCCACTTT. The chain couples TRBV2 to TRBJ1-6; 7 bases agree with TRBD1. V was clipped by 1 base and J by 6 bases; unmatched bases: 3. This CDR3 spans 15 amino acids. Germline V gene lookup returns CDR1 SNHLY and CDR2 FYNNEI. The full variable domain, rest sourced from reference TRBV2 and TRBJ1-6, is EPEVTQTPSHQVTQMGQEVILRCVPISNHLYFYWYRQILGQKVEFLVSFYNNEISEKSEIFDDQFSVERPDGSNFTLKIRSTKLEDSAMYFCASSEEGAPNSPLHFGNGTRLTVT.

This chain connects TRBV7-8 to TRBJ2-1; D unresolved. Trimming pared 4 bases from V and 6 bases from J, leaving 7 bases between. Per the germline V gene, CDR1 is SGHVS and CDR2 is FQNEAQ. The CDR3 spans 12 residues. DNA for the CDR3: TGTGCCAGCAGCTCCCGGGCCAATGAGCAGTTCTTC. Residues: CASSSRANEQFF.

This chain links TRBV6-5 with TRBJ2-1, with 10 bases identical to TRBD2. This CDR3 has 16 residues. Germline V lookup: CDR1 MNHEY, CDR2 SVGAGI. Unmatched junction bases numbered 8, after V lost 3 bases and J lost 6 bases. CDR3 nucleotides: TGTGCCAGCAGTTATCAGCGGGGGGGCGGAGGCAATGAGCAGTTCTTC. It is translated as CASSYQRGGGGNEQFF.

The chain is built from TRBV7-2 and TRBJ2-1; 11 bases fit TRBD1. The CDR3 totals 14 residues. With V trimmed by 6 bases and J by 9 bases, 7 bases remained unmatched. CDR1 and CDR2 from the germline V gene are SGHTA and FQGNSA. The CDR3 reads CASRVGTGGFEQFF. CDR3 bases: TGTGCCAGCAGGGTGGGGACAGGGGGTTTTGAGCAGTTCTTC.

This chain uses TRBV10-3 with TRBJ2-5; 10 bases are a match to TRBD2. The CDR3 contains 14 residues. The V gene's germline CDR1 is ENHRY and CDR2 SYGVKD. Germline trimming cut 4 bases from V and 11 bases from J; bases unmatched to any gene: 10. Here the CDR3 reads CAISALAGDREQYF. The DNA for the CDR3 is TGTGCCATCAGTGCTCTAGCGGGGGATCGGGAGCAGTACTTC.

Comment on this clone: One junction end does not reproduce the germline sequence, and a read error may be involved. CDR3 coding DNA: TGCTCCGCAGGTCCTAACTATGGCTACACCTTC. Its translation is CSAGPNYGYTF. The gene calls are TRBV10-3 and TRBJ1-2; D not resolved. Germline V gives CDR1 ENHRY, CDR2 SYGVKD. This CDR3 has 11 residues.

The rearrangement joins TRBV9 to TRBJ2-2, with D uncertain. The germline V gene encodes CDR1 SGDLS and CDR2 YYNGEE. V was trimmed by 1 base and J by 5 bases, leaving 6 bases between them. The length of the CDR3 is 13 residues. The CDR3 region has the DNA TGTGCCAGCAGCGTATCAAGTACCGGGGAGCTGTTTTTT. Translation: CASSVSSTGELFF.

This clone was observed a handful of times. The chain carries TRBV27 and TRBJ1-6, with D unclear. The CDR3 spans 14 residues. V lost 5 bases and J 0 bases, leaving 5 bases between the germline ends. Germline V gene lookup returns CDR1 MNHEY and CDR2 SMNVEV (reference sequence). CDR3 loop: CASSGSSYNSPLHF. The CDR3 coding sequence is TGTGCCAGCAGTGGGAGCTCCTATAATTCACCCCTCCACTTT.

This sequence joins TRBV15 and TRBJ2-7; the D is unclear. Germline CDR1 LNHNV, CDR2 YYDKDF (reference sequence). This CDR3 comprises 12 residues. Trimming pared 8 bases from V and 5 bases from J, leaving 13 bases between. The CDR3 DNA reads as TGTGCCACCGGTGGCGTCACCGACGAGCAGTACTTC. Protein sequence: CATGGVTDEQYF.

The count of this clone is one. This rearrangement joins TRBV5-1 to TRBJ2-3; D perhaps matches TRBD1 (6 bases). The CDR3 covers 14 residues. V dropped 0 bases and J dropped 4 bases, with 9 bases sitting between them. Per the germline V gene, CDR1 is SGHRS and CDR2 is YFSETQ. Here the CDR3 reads CASSLDRVSDTQYF. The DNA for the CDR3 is TGCGCCAGCAGCTTGGACAGGGTCTCAGATACGCAGTATTTT.

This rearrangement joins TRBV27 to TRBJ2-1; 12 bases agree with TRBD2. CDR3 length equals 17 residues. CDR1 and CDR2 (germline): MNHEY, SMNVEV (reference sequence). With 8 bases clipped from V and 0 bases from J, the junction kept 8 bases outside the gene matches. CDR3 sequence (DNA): TGTGCCAGCTTATCGACTAGCGGGGGAACCTCCTACAATGAGCAGTTCTTC. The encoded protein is CASLSTSGGTSYNEQFF.

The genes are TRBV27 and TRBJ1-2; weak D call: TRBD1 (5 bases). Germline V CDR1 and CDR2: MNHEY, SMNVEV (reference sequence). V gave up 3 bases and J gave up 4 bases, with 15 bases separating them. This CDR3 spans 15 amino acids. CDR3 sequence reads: CASSLSLGGIYGYTF. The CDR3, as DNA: TGTGCCAGCAGTTTGTCCCTCGGGGGGATCTATGGCTACACCTTC.

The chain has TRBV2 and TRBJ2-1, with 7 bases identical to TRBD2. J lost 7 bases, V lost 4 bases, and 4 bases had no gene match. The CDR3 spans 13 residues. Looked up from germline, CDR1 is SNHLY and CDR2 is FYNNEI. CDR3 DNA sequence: TGTGCCAGCAGTGCCTTCGGGGGGAATGAGCAGTTCTTC. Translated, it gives CASSAFGGNEQFF.

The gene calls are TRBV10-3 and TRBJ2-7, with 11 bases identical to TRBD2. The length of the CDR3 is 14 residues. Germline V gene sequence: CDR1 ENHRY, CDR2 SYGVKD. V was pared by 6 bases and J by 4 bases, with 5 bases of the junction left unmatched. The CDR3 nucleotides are TGTGCCATCAGGCCGGGACTAGCGGTATACGAGCAGTACTTC. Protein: CAIRPGLAVYEQYF.

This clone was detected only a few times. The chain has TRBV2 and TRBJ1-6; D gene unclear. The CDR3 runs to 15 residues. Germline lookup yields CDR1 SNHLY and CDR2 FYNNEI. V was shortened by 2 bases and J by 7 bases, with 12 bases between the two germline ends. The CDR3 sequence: CASSELGPQNSPLHF. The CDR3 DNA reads TGTGCCAGCAGTGAATTAGGGCCGCAAAATTCACCCCTCCACTTT.

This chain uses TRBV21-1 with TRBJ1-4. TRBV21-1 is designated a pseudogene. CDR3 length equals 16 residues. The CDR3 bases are TGTGCCAGCAGTAAGACGGGGGTAGATGGGCGGGAAAAACTGTTTTTT. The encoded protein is CASSKTGVDGREKLFF.

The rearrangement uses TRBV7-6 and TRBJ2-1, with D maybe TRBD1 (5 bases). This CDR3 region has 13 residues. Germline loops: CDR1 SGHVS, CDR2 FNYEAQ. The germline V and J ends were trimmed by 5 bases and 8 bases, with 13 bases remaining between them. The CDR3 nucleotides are TGTGCCAGCAGCGCCTCCAGGGAACATGAGCAGTTCTTC. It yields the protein CASSASREHEQFF.

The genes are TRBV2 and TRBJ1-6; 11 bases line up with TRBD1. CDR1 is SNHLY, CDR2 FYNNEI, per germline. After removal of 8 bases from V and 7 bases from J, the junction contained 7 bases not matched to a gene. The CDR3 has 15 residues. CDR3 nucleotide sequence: TGTGCCAGCTCGGGACAGGGGGTGAGGAATTCACCCCTCCACTTT. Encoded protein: CASSGQGVRNSPLHF.

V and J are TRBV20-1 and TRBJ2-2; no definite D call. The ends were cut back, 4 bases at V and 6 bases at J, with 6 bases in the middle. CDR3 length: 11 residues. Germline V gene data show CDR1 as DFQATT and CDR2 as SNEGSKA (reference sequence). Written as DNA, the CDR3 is TGCAGTGCTACTAGGGCCGGGGAGCTGTTTTTT. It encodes CSATRAGELFF.

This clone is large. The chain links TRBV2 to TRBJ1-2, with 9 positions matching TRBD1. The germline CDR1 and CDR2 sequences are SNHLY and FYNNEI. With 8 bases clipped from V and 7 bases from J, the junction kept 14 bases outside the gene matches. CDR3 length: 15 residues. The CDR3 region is CASPGQGTGYGGYTF. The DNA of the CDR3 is TGTGCCAGCCCGGGACAGGGTACCGGGTATGGTGGCTACACCTTC.

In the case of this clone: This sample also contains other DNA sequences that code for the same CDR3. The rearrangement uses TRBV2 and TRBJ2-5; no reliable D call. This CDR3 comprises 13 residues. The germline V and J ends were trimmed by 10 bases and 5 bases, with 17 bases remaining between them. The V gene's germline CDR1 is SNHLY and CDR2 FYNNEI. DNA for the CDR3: TGTGCCATCGCGGATCTAGGAGAGGAGACCCAGTACTTC. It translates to CAIADLGEETQYF.

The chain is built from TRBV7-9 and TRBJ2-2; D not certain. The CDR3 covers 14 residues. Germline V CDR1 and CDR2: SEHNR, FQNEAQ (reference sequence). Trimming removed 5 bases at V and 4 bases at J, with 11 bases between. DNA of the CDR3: TGTGCCAGCAGCCCCCGGCTGCTCACCGGGGAGCTGTTTTTT. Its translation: CASSPRLLTGELFF.

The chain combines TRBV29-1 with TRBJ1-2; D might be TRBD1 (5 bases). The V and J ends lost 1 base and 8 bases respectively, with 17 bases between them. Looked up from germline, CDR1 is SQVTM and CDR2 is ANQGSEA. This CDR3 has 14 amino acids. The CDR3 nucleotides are TGCAGCGTTGAAGCGCTACCGGGGGTTGAGGGCTACACCTTC. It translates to CSVEALPGVEGYTF.

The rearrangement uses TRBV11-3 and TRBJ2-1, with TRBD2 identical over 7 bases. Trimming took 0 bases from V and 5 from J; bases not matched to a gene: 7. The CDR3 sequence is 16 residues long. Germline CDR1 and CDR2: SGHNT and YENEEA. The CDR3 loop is CASSLDPSGVNNEQFF. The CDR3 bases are TGTGCCAGCAGCTTAGATCCAAGCGGGGTTAACAATGAGCAGTTCTTC.

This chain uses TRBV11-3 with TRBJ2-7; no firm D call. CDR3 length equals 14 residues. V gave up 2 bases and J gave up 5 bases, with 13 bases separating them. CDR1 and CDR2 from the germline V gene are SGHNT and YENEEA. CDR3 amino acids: CASSLSTAPDEQYF. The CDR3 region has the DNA TGTGCCAGCAGCTTATCCACGGCTCCCGACGAGCAGTACTTC.

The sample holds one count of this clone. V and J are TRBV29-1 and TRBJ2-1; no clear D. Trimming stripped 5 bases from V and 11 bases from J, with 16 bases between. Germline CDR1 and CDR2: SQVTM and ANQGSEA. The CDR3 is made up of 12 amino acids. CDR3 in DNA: TGCAGCGTTAACCCCTTGGTGAGGCAGCAGTTCTTC. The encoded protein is CSVNPLVRQQFF.

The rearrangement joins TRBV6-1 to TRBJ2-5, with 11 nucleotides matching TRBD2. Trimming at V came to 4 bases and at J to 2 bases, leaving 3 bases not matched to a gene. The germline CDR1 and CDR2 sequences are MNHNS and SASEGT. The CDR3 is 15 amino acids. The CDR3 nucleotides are TGTGCCAGCAGTGTATTAGCGGGGGGGCAAGAGACCCAGTACTTC. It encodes CASSVLAGGQETQYF.

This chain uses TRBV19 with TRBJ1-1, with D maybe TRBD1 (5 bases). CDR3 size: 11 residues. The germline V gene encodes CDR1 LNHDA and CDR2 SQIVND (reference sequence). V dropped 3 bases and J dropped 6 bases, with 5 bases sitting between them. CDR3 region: CASSMGPEAFF. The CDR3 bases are TGTGCCAGTAGTATGGGGCCTGAAGCTTTCTTT.

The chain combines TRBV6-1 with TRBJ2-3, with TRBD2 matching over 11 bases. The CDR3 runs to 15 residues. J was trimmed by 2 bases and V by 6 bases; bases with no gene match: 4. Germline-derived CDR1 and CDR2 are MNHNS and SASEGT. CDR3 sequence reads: CASRTGLADTDTQYF. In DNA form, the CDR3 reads TGTGCCAGCAGGACGGGACTAGCGGACACAGATACGCAGTATTTT.